This entry describes one T cell receptor beta chain. Profiling relied on immunoSEQ multiplex PCR, and the TCRdb table lists in-frame clones only, not all of them. The sample lists 50,000 to 75,000 clones, over 70% seen once, with 7.3% in the top ten. This sample is part of a study of radiation and T cells in renal cell carcinoma. Germline lookup yields CDR1 SGHRS and CDR2 YFSETQ. Between the trimmed V and J ends, which lost 0 bases and 2 bases, there was a span of 13 bases. This CDR3 spans 16 amino acids. The time point is: baseline pretreatment blood. Regarding treatment: 15 Gy SBRT to primary tumor, nephrectomy 4 weeks later.

The sequence was collected from a man in his 60s with renal cell carcinoma. This sample comprised blood, obtained from a patient whose treatment included radiotherapy and nephrectomy. V is TRBV5-1 and J is TRBJ2-3; D may be TRBD2 (5 bases). The CDR3: CASSLAGGLNTDTQYF. The CDR3 DNA reads as TGCGCCAGCAGCTTGGCAGGAGGACTTAACACAGATACGCAGTATTTT.